This TCR beta chain was recovered during a study of blood T cell repertoires in COVID-19. Trimming took 1 base from V and 4 from J, leaving 13 bases between them. There are 14 residues in the CDR3. CDR1 and CDR2 (germline): GTSNPN, SVGIG (reference sequence). Study processing details: Amplification of reference gene primers provided the estimated nucleated cell counts. Some clones are missing from TCRdb's copy, which holds only in-frame ones; the method was immunoSEQ multiplex PCR. That table supplies the V and J calls and clone size; D and trimming were determined from the DNA. The sample yields under 400,000 clones, roughly 88% seen once.

The receptor was isolated from a woman aged 25 to 45 with COVID-19, enrolled during active disease. The chain links TRBV30 to TRBJ1-2; the D is unclear. The sequenced sample was peripheral blood. CDR3 protein: CAWSASSLGYGYTF. CDR3 in DNA: TGTGCCTGGAGTGCCTCTAGTCTGGGCTATGGCTACACCTTC.